These 2 T cell receptor beta chains were all obtained from the same sample, sequenced in a study of T cell responses to AZD1222 COVID-19 vaccine. Method: immunoSEQ multiplex PCR; TCRdb's copy keeps in-frame clones and lacks some. This table has some 140,000 clones, roughly nine tenths appearing once. The specimen comprised peripheral blood, sampled on day 0 of AZD1222 vaccination. Receptor source: an adult in good health.

This clone was observed once. V and J are TRBV9 and TRBJ1-2, with TRBD1 as a possible D gene (5 bases). Between the trimmed V and J ends, which lost 4 bases and 7 bases, there was a span of 17 bases. The CDR3 is made up of 14 amino acids. CDR1 and CDR2 (germline): SGDLS, YYNGEE. For the CDR3, the DNA is TGTGCCAGCAGCCTAAACCAACGGGGCGGTGGCTACACCTTC. Translating gives CASSLNQRGGGYTF.

The chain recombines TRBV7-6 with TRBJ2-1; 10 bases match TRBD2. The CDR3 consists of 16 residues. J lost 8 bases, V lost 0 bases, and 7 bases had no gene match. Germline loops: CDR1 SGHVS, CDR2 FNYEAQ. CDR3 nucleotide sequence: TGTGCCAGCAGCTTAGCCTCTAGCGGGGGAAAGCATGAGCAGTTCTTC. Translation gives CASSLASSGGKHEQFF.